This is a list of T cell receptor beta chains from one sample in a study of blood T cell repertoires in COVID-19. Clones were sequenced by immunoSEQ multiplex PCR, and TCRdb holds only the in-frame ones, with some missing. This table holds about 280,000 clones, approximately 85% found once. Sequencing was performed on peripheral blood. The receptors here all came from a man between 18 and 35 years old with active or convalescent COVID-19. CDR3s include the opening cysteine and the closing phenylalanine or tryptophan. D genes are given only for firm matches. Clone size is shown for a subset of rows, as once, few, many or a class of expanded clone.

CDR3 protein | CDR3 DNA | J gene | D gene | clone size | V gene
CASSQGGQGAQPQHF | TGCGCCAGCAGCCAAGGTGGGCAGGGGGCACAGCCCCAGCATTTT | TRBJ1-5 | TRBD1 | NA | TRBV4-1
CASSQAGGQQETQYF | TGCGCCAGCAGCCAAGCGGGGGGGCAGCAAGAGACCCAGTACTTC | TRBJ2-5 | TRBD2 | NA | TRBV4-3
CASSHSQDDRGKAEAFF | TGCGCCAGCAGTCACTCGCAAGATGACAGGGGGAAGGCTGAAGCTTTCTTT | TRBJ1-1 | TRBD1 | NA | TRBV23-1
CASRRDIRSNQPQHF | TGTGCCAGTCGCCGGGACATAAGGAGCAATCAGCCCCAGCATTTT | TRBJ1-5 | NA | NA | TRBV19
CASNFGGDGNAEAFF | TGTGCCAGTAACTTTGGAGGGGATGGTAACGCTGAAGCTTTCTTT | TRBJ1-1 | NA | NA | TRBV19
CASSYQGEAETQYF | TGTGCCAGCAGTTATCAGGGGGAGGCGGAGACCCAGTACTTC | TRBJ2-5 | NA | NA | TRBV6-2/TRBV6-3
CASSFLIANTGELFF | TGTGCCAGCAGCTTCCTTATTGCGAACACCGGGGAGCTGTTTTTT | TRBJ2-2 | NA | once | TRBV11-2
CASSGDGSSPYNEQFF | TGCGCCAGCAGCGGAGATGGGTCTTCACCATACAATGAGCAGTTCTTC | TRBJ2-1 | NA | NA | TRBV4-1
CASSVAGGNSPLHF | TGTGCCAGCAGCGTAGCTGGAGGGAATTCACCCCTCCACTTT | TRBJ1-6 | NA | NA | TRBV9
CASSPGTGLEKLFF | TGTGCCAGCAGCCCCGGGACAGGGCTGGAAAAACTGTTTTTT | TRBJ1-4 | TRBD1 | few | TRBV7-9